The T cell receptor (beta chain) described here comes from a study of T cell clones after liver transplantation. Study in general: Samples came pre-transplant, pre-randomization before withdrawal, and post-randomization after withdrawal ended.

This clone was found a few times. Per the germline V gene, CDR1 is SEHNR and CDR2 is FQNEAQ (reference sequence). V was clipped by 5 bases and J by 3 bases; unmatched bases: 8. This CDR3 is 16 amino acids long. The assay was immunoSEQ multiplex PCR, and TCRdb's table has in-frame clones only and misses some. Counted here are about 74,000 clones, 75% to 85% occurring once; the ten biggest clones make up 0.6%. The chain recombines TRBV7-9 with TRBJ2-4, with 9 bases that match TRBD1. The source was CD4+ T cells from blood, collected before liver transplant. This TCR was recovered from a human donor who received a liver transplant. The CDR3 loop reads CASSPWDRAVKNIQYF. The CDR3 DNA is TGTGCCAGCAGCCCGTGGGACAGGGCGGTCAAAAACATTCAGTACTTC.